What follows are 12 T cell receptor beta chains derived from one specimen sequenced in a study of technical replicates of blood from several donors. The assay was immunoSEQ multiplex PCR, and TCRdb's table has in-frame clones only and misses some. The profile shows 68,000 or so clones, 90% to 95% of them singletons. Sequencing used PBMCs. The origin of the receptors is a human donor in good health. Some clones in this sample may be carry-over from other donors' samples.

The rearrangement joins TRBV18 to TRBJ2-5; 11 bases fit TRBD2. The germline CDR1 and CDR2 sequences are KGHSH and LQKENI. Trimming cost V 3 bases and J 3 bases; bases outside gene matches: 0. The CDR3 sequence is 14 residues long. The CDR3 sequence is CASSPGLAEETQYF. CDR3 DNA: TGTGCCAGCTCACCGGGACTAGCGGAAGAGACCCAGTACTTC.

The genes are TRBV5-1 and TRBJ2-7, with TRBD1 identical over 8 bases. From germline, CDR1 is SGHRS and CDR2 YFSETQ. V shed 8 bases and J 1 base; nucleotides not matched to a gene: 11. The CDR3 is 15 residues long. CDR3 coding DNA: TGCGCCAGGAGGGGTGGCAGGGGGCCTTCCTACGAGCAGTACTTC. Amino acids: CARRGGRGPSYEQYF.

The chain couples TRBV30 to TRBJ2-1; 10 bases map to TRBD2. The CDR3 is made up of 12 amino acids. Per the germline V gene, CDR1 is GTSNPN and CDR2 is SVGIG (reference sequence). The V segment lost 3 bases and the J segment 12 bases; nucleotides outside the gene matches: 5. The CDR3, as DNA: TGTGCCTGGAGCCCCAGCGGGAGGGGGCAGTTCTTC. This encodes CAWSPSGRGQFF.

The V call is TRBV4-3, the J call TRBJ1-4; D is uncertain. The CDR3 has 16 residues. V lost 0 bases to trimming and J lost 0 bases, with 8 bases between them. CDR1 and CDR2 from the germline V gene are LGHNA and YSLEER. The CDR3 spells CASSQDPGATNEKLFF. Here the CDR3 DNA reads TGCGCCAGCAGCCAAGATCCGGGAGCAACTAATGAAAAACTGTTTTTT.

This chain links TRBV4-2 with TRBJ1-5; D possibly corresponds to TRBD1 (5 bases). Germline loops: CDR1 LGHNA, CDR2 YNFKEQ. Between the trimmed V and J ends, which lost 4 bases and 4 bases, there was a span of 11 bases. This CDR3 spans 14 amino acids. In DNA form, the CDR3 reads TGTGCCAGCAGCCCCCCGGGGGGGAATCAGCCCCAGCATTTT. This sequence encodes CASSPPGGNQPQHF.

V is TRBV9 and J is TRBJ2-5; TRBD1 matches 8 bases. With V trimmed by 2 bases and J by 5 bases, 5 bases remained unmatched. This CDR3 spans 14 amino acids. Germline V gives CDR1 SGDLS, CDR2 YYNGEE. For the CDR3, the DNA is TGTGCCAGCAGCGTGTCAGGGGGCAAGGAGACCCAGTACTTC. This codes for CASSVSGGKETQYF.

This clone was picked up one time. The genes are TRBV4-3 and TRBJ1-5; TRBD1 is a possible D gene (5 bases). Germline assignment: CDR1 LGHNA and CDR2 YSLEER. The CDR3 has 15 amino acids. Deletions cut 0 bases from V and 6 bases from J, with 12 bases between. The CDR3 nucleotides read TGCGCCAGCAGCCAAGATAGGGACTTCGGTCAGCCCCAGCATTTT. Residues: CASSQDRDFGQPQHF.

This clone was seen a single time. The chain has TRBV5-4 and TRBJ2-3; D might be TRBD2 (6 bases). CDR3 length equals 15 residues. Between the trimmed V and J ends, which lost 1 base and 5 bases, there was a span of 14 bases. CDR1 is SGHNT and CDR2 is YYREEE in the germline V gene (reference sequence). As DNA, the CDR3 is TGTGCCAGCAGCTTGTTGGCGGGGTCGGGAGATACGCAGTATTTT. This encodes CASSLLAGSGDTQYF.

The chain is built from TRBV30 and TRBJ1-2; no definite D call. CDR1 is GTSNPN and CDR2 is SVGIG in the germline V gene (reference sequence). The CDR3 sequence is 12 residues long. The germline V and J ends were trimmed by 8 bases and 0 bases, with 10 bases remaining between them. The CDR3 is CAGGVANYGYTF. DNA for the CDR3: TGTGCCGGCGGCGTTGCTAACTATGGCTACACCTTC. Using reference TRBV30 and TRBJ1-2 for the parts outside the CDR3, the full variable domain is SQTIHQWPATLVQPVGSPLSLECTVEGTSNPNLYWYRQAAGRGLQLLFYSVGIGQISSEVPQNLSASRPQDRQFILSSKKLLLSDSGFYLCAGGVANYGYTFGSGTRLTVV.

CDR3 DNA sequence: TGTGCCAGCAGTAAAGGGGTCGGGACTGAAGCTTTCTTT. Translated, it gives CASSKGVGTEAFF. The rearrangement joins TRBV2 to TRBJ1-1; possible D gene TRBD1, 5 bases. The germline V gene has CDR1 SNHLY and CDR2 FYNNEI. With 5 bases removed from V and 5 bases from J, the gap between germline ends came to 12 bases. The CDR3 is made up of 13 amino acids.

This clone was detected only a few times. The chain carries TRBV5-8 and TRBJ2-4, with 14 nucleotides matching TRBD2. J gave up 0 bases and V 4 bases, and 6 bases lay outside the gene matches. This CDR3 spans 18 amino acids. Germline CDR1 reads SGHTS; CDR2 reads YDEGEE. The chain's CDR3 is CASSPGLAGGLAKNIQYF. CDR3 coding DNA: TGTGCCAGCAGCCCCGGACTAGCGGGAGGTCTAGCCAAAAACATTCAGTACTTC.

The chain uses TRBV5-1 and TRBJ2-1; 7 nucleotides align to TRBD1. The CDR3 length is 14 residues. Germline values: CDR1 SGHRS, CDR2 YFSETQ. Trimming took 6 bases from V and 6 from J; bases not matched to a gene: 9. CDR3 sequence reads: CASTPGTVSNEQFF. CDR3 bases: TGCGCCAGCACCCCCGGGACAGTCAGCAATGAGCAGTTCTTC.